This T cell receptor (beta chain) originates from a study of blood T cell repertoires in COVID-19. Study-wide context: The samples span acute and convalescent COVID-19 from the United States, Italy and Spain. Sample material is recorded as cDNA or gDNA derived from T cells, B-cell-depleted T cells, or PBMCs.

Germline trimming cut 3 bases from V and 1 base from J; bases unmatched to any gene: 3. There are 14 residues in the CDR3. CDR1 is SQVTM, CDR2 ANQGSEA, per germline. Per the original data handling: Reference gene primer amplification gave nucleated cell count estimates. Clones were sequenced by immunoSEQ multiplex PCR, and TCRdb holds only the in-frame ones, with some missing. The DNA gave D and trimming, while V, J and clone size come from that table. The sample lists approximately 250,000 clones; about 85% were seen once. The source is a woman aged 60 to 75 with active or convalescent COVID-19. The sample comprised peripheral blood. The genes are TRBV29-1 and TRBJ2-3, with TRBD2 identical over 8 bases. CDR3 DNA: TGCAGCGTTGACGGGGGGGCCGGCACAGATACGCAGTATTTT. It encodes CSVDGGAGTDTQYF.